These 21 T cell receptor beta chains came from one sample sequenced in a study of cytomegalovirus exposure and HLA in healthy donors. PCR was performed using 60 Vbeta and 13 Jbeta primers. TCRdb's table, derived via immunoSEQ multiplex PCR, lists solely in-frame clones and lacks some. This repertoire shows over 75,000 clones, over 8% found once; its top ten account for around 4.9%. Sequencing input: PBMCs. All receptors derive from a man aged 50 or older in good health and CMV-seropositive.

This clone has a handful of counts. V is TRBV5-1 and J is TRBJ1-2, with 8 bases identical to TRBD1. The V gene end was trimmed by 0 bases and the J gene end by 7 bases; junction bases not matched to a gene: 8. The CDR3 consists of 15 residues. Germline V gene lookup returns CDR1 SGHRS and CDR2 YFSETQ. The DNA for the CDR3 is TGCGCCAGCAGCTTGGAACCCAGGGGGCATGGTGGCTACACCTTC. Protein product: CASSLEPRGHGGYTF.

The chain has TRBV15 and TRBJ1-5; D might be TRBD1 (5 bases). Germline V gene lookup returns CDR1 LNHNV and CDR2 YYDKDF (reference sequence). V was cut by 0 bases and J by 2 bases, with 11 bases left in between. This CDR3 has 16 residues. The CDR3 region has the DNA TGTGCCACCAGCAGAGAAGGGGCGTCGGGCAATCAGCCCCAGCATTTT. Translating gives CATSREGASGNQPQHF.

This clone was seen more than once but under ten times. The gene calls are TRBV4-1 and TRBJ2-1, with 8 nucleotides matching TRBD1. Germline CDR1 reads MGHRA; CDR2 reads YSYEKL. V was pared by 1 base and J by 2 bases, with 4 bases of the junction left unmatched. The CDR3 has 16 residues. In DNA, the CDR3 is TGCGCCAGCAGCCAAGGTTCGGGACAGGCCTACAATGAGCAGTTCTTC. This gives the protein CASSQGSGQAYNEQFF.

In its sample, this clone was seen a few times. V is TRBV7-2 and J is TRBJ2-7, with TRBD2 identical over 10 bases. The germline gives CDR1 SGHTA, CDR2 FQGNSA. The CDR3 contains 12 residues. V shed 6 bases, J shed 4 bases, and the junction held 0 bases outside the gene matches. CDR3 sequence reads: CASSSGRYEQYF. In DNA, the CDR3 is TGTGCCAGCAGTAGCGGGAGGTACGAGCAGTACTTC. The variable domain in full, with the rest retrieved from reference TRBV7-2 and TRBJ2-7, is GAGVSQSPSNKVTEKGKDVELRCDPISGHTALYWYRQSLGQGLEFLIYFQGNSAPDKSGLPSDRFSAERTGGSVSTLTIQRTQQEDSAVYLCASSSGRYEQYFGPGTRLTVT.

The V and J genes are TRBV27 and TRBJ1-4; D is unclear. The V end was cut by 0 bases, the J end by 1 base, with 12 bases between. Per germline, CDR1 MNHEY and CDR2 SMNVEV (reference sequence). This CDR3 spans 17 amino acids. CDR3 bases: TGTGCCAGCAGTTTATCCCCTCTATTCTTAACTAATGAAAAACTGTTTTTT. As protein: CASSLSPLFLTNEKLFF.

With respect to this clone: The junction does not match germline at one end; this may be a read error. The chain employs TRBV2 and TRBJ2-2; 10 bases line up with TRBD2. The germline gives CDR1 SNHLY, CDR2 FYNNEI. The CDR3 runs 16 residues. The CDR3 protein is CASSEELAGSTGELLF. CDR3 bases: TGTGCCAGCAGTGAAGAACTAGCGGGAAGCACCGGGGAGCTGCTTTTT.

The V call is TRBV4-1, the J call TRBJ1-1, with D possibly matching TRBD1 (6 bases). V was trimmed by 1 base and J by 3 bases, leaving 12 bases between them. Per germline, CDR1 MGHRA and CDR2 YSYEKL. The CDR3 is 15 residues long. The DNA of the CDR3 is TGCGCCAGCAGCCAAGCAGGGGTGGGCGACACTGAAGCTTTCTTT. Translation gives CASSQAGVGDTEAFF.

This clone was recorded a few times. The chain couples TRBV5-4 to TRBJ2-6, with D tentatively TRBD1 (6 bases). The CDR3 is made up of 15 amino acids. Trimming shortened V by 3 bases and J by 1 base, and 8 bases separated the two germline ends. Germline loops: CDR1 SGHNT, CDR2 YYREEE (reference sequence). The CDR3 protein is CASSSDSSGANVLTF. The CDR3 DNA reads TGTGCCAGCAGCTCGGACAGTTCTGGGGCCAACGTCCTGACTTTC.

The J gene is TRBJ2-5, the V gene TRBV14, with 7 bases fitting TRBD2. Germline CDR1 SGHDN, CDR2 FVKESK. CDR3 length equals 16 residues. Trimming removed 4 bases from V and 1 base from J; junction bases left unmatched: 9. The CDR3 DNA is TGTGCCAGCAGCCCAAGAATGACTAGCAGCCAAGAGACCCAGTACTTC. Translation: CASSPRMTSSQETQYF.

This clone was seen only a few times. V usage is TRBV11-2 and J usage is TRBJ1-4, with a possible D match to TRBD1 (6 bases). The length of the CDR3 is 13 residues. The germline V gene has CDR1 SGHAT and CDR2 FQNNGV. V gave up 5 bases and J gave up 10 bases, with 14 bases separating them. The CDR3 loop is CASSRIEQGKLFF. The CDR3 coding sequence is TGTGCCAGCAGCCGCATCGAACAGGGAAAACTGTTTTTT.

This clone was seen a handful of times. The chain links TRBV30 to TRBJ1-6; 9 bases are a match to TRBD1. The CDR3 covers 18 residues. The germline V gene encodes CDR1 GTSNPN and CDR2 SVGIG (reference sequence). V lost 0 bases to trimming and J lost 8 bases; unmatched junction nucleotides: 14. This chain's CDR3 is CAWSVRRVGTGKYSPLHF. The CDR3 region has the DNA TGTGCCTGGAGTGTACGTCGGGTTGGGACAGGGAAGTATTCACCCCTCCACTTT. The full variable domain, rest sourced from reference TRBV30 and TRBJ1-6, is SQTIHQWPATLVQPVGSPLSLECTVEGTSNPNLYWYRQAAGRGLQLLFYSVGIGQISSEVPQNLSASRPQDRQFILSSKKLLLSDSGFYLCAWSVRRVGTGKYSPLHFGNGTRLTVT.

The chain links TRBV5-1 to TRBJ2-7; 12 bases line up with TRBD2. CDR1 is SGHRS, CDR2 YFSETQ, per germline. The CDR3 is made up of 15 amino acids. Germline trimming cut 1 base from V and 6 bases from J; bases unmatched to any gene: 5. CDR3 region: CASSLSTSGRTEQYF. In nucleotides, the CDR3 is TGCGCCAGCAGCTTGTCCACTAGCGGGAGGACCGAGCAGTACTTC. The whole variable domain, remainder taken from reference TRBV5-1 and TRBJ2-7, is KAGVTQTPRYLIKTRGQQVTLSCSPISGHRSVSWYQQTPGQGLQFLFEYFSETQRNKGNFPGRFSGRQFSNSRSEMNVSTLELGDSALYLCASSLSTSGRTEQYFGPGTRLTVT.

This clone was observed a few times. The rearrangement joins TRBV28 to TRBJ1-2, with 7 bases matching TRBD1. V dropped 8 bases and J dropped 6; count of bases not matched to a gene: 12. CDR1 is MDHEN, CDR2 SYDVKM, per germline. The CDR3 totals 14 residues. CDR3 region: CASEDRRGSNGYTF. CDR3 DNA sequence: TGTGCCAGCGAAGACCGCAGGGGGAGCAATGGCTACACCTTC.

This clone was seen only a few times. The chain joins TRBV30 to TRBJ1-1; D gene ambiguous. The germline V gene encodes CDR1 GTSNPN and CDR2 SVGIG (reference sequence). CDR3 length equals 11 residues. The germline V and J ends were trimmed by 3 bases and 3 bases, with 5 bases remaining between them. Here the CDR3 DNA reads TGTGCCTGGAGACTGGACACTGAAGCTTTCTTT. This gives the protein CAWRLDTEAFF. Complete variable domain (other parts from reference TRBV30 and TRBJ1-1): SQTIHQWPATLVQPVGSPLSLECTVEGTSNPNLYWYRQAAGRGLQLLFYSVGIGQISSEVPQNLSASRPQDRQFILSSKKLLLSDSGFYLCAWRLDTEAFFGQGTRLTVV.

The chain is built from TRBV7-9 and TRBJ2-3, with D unresolved. CDR1 is SEHNR and CDR2 is FQNEAQ in the germline V gene (reference sequence). The CDR3 spans 15 residues. Between the trimmed V and J ends, which lost 6 bases and 0 bases, there was a span of 13 bases. The CDR3 DNA is TGTGCCAGCAGTCCGATGAGGCCTAGCACAGATACGCAGTATTTT. Amino acid sequence: CASSPMRPSTDTQYF.

The rearrangement uses TRBV7-9 and TRBJ1-2; 7 bases match TRBD1. Per the germline V gene, CDR1 is SEHNR and CDR2 is FQNEAQ (reference sequence). V dropped 8 bases and J dropped 5; count of bases not matched to a gene: 8. The CDR3 length is 13 residues. CDR3 nucleotides: TGTGCCAGCGCTCAGGGGGAATGGTATGGCTACACCTTC. Its protein product is CASAQGEWYGYTF.

The gene calls are TRBV19 and TRBJ1-1, with 7 bases lining up with TRBD1. The germline V gene encodes CDR1 LNHDA and CDR2 SQIVND (reference sequence). J gave up 2 bases and V 3 bases, and 9 bases lay outside the gene matches. There are 16 residues in the CDR3. DNA for the CDR3: TGTGCCAGTAGTATCACAGGGGTGGGTGACAACACTGAAGCTTTCTTT. Residues: CASSITGVGDNTEAFF.

This clone was observed a handful of times. This sequence joins TRBV7-2 and TRBJ1-1; no reliable D call. V lost 1 base to trimming and J lost 9 bases, with 12 bases between them. From germline, CDR1 is SGHTA and CDR2 FQGNSA. The CDR3 consists of 13 residues. The CDR3 spells CASSLEARSKAFF. In DNA form, the CDR3 reads TGTGCCAGCAGCTTAGAGGCCCGTAGCAAAGCTTTCTTT.

The chain uses TRBV10-3 and TRBJ2-3; 7 nucleotides align to TRBD2. The CDR3 consists of 14 residues. V was clipped by 10 bases and J by 1 base; unmatched bases: 8. Germline assignment: CDR1 ENHRY and CDR2 SYGVKD. The CDR3 DNA sequence: TGTGCCAACACGACTAGCAGTCGCACAGATACGCAGTATTTT. Amino acid sequence: CANTTSSRTDTQYF.

Only a few counts were recorded for this clone. J is TRBJ1-5 and V is TRBV28; D is ambiguous. The CDR3 is 15 residues long. Trimming took 6 bases from V and 0 from J, leaving 12 bases between them. Per the germline V gene, CDR1 is MDHEN and CDR2 is SYDVKM. CDR3 DNA: TGTGCCAGCAGCCGACAACTTAATAGCAATCAGCCCCAGCATTTT. Its translation: CASSRQLNSNQPQHF.

V gene TRBV4-2 combines with J gene TRBJ2-1; TRBD2 matches at 9 bases. The V segment lost 3 bases and the J segment 8 bases; nucleotides outside the gene matches: 17. Germline CDR1 and CDR2: LGHNA and YNFKEQ. This CDR3 is 18 amino acids long. CDR3 in amino acids: CASSHPSRWSGRSDEQFF. The CDR3 DNA reads as TGTGCCAGCAGCCATCCTTCCAGATGGAGCGGGAGGTCCGATGAGCAGTTCTTC.